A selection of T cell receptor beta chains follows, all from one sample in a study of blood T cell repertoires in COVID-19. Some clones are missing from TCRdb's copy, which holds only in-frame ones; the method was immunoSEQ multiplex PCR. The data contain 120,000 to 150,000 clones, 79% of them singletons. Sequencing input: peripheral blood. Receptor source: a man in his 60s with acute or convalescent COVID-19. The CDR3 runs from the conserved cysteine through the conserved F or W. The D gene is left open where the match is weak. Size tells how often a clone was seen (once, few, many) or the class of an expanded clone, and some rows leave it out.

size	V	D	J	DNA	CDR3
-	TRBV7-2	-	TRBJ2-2	TGTGCCAGCAGCTTAGGAGGGAACACCGGGGAGCTGTTTTTT	CASSLGGNTGELFF
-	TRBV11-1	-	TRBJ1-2	TGTGCCAGCAGCCCCCTAATCTCCTATGGCTACACCTTC	CASSPLISYGYTF
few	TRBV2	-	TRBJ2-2	TGTGCCAGCAGATCCTCTCGAGGGGGAAAGTCCGGGGAGCTGTTTTTT	CASRSSRGGKSGELFF
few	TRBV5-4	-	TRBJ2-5	TGTGCCAGCAGCTTGACTAGCTCAGATGGGGAGACCCAGTACTTC	CASSLTSSDGETQYF
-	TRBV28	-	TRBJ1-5	TGTGCCAGCAGTCATGGGGGGAGGGATAATCAGCCCCAGCATTTT	CASSHGGRDNQPQHF
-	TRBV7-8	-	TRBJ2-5	TGTGCCAGCAGCTTAGAATGGGCGGGATACCAGACCCAGTACTTC	CASSLEWAGYQTQYF
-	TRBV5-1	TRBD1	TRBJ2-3	TGCGCCAGCAGCCCGGGACAGGGTTTGGATACGCAGTATTTT	CASSPGQGLDTQYF
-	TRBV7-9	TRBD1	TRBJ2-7	TGTGCCAGCAGCCCGAGGACAGGGGCTACCTACGAGCAGTACTTC	CASSPRTGATYEQYF
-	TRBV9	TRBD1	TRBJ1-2	TGTGCCAGCAGCGTAGCTCCGACAGGGAGCTATGGCTACACCTTC	CASSVAPTGSYGYTF
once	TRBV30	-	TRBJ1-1	TGTGCCTCCGGAGATTCCACTACATGGTCCATGAACACTGAAGCTTTCTTT	CASGDSTTWSMNTEAFF
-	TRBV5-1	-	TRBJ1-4	TGCGCCAGCAGCTTAATCGGGAGGGAAGAAGAAAAACTGTTTTTT	CASSLIGREEEKLFF
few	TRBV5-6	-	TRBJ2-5	TGTGCCAGCAGCTTGGCCGCAGGGAGGAAGACCCAGTACTTC	CASSLAAGRKTQYF
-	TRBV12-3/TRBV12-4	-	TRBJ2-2	TGTGCCAGCAGTTTTTTAACCCAGTGGCTGTTTTTT	CASSFLTQWLFF
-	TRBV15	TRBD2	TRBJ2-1	TGTGCCACCAGCAGAGATTTAGTAGCGGGAGGGAATGAGCAGTTCTTC	CATSRDLVAGGNEQFF
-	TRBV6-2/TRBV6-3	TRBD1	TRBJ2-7	TGTGCCAGCAGTCGGGACAGGGCTTACGAGCAGTACTTC	CASSRDRAYEQYF
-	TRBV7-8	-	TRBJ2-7	TGTGCCAGCAGTCAGGCCTTCCGGGAGCAGTACTTC	CASSQAFREQYF
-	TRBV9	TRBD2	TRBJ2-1	TGTGCCAGCAGCGTGGATGGACTAGCTAGAGAGCAGTTCTTC	CASSVDGLAREQFF
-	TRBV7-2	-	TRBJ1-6	TGTGCCAGCAGCTCGGTTCGGACAGTTAATTCACCCCTCCACTTT	CASSSVRTVNSPLHF
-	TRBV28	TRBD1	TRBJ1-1	TGTGCCAGCACCGACCAGGGGGCGCGCCGACGACCTGAAGCTTTCTTT	CASTDQGARRRPEAFF
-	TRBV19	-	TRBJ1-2	TGTGCCAGTAGTGCCGGGGTGGGGACTTCTAACTATGGCTACACCTTC	CASSAGVGTSNYGYTF
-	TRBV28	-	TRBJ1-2	TGTGCCACCGTAAAAAGGACTCTCACATTCCTTAACTATGGCTACACCTTC	CATVKRTLTFLNYGYTF
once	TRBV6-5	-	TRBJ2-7	TGTGCCAGCAGTCAAAATTTAAACGGAGAACAGTACTTC	CASSQNLNGEQYF
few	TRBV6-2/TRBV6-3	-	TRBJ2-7	TGTGCCAGCAGTTACGACAGCTCCTACGAGCAGTACTTC	CASSYDSSYEQYF
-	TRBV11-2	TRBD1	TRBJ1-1	TGTGCCAGCAGCCCCGTTTCGACAGGGAGGAACACTGAAGCTTTCTTT	CASSPVSTGRNTEAFF
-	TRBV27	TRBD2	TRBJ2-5	TGTGCCAGCAGTTTACGCTTCCCGGACGCAGGGACTAAAGAGACCCAGTACTTC	CASSLRFPDAGTKETQYF
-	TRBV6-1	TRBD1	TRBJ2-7	TGTGCCAGCAGTGAAGCGCTGTACAGGGGGCGAGTCGAGCAGTACTTC	CASSEALYRGRVEQYF
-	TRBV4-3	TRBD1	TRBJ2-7	TGCGCCAGCAGCCAAGATAGACAGGGAACCTACGAGCAGTACTTC	CASSQDRQGTYEQYF
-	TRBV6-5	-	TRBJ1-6	TGTGCCAGCAGGGAGGCATTGGGGAATCTCCCCCTCCACTTT	CASREALGNLPLHF
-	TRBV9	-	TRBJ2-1	TGTGCCAGCAGCGTAGACATCTACAATGAGCAGTTCTTC	CASSVDIYNEQFF
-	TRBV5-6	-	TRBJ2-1	TGTGCCAGCAGCTTGGCCGTCGGCAATGAGCAGTTCTTC	CASSLAVGNEQFF
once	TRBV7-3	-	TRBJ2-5	TGTGCCAGCAGCTTAACCGACAGCGCCCTCGAGACCCAGTACTTC	CASSLTDSALETQYF
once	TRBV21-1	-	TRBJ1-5	TGTGCCAGCAGCAAAGACCCCCGAACCAGGGGGCGCGCGATAAATCAGCCCCAGCATTTT	CASSKDPRTRGRAINQPQHF
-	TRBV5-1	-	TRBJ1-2	TGCGCCAGCAGCTTGGAGGGGGGGGCGCAAGGCTACACCTTC	CASSLEGGAQGYTF
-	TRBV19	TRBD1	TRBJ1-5	TGTGCCAGTAGTACCTACAGGGGGAATCAGCCCCAGCATTTT	CASSTYRGNQPQHF
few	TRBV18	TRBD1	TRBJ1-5	TGTGCCAGCTCACCCATGGGACAGGGAGGGCAGCCCCAGCATTTT	CASSPMGQGGQPQHF
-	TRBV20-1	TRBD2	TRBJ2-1	TGCAGTGCTAGTCGACTAGCGAGCCGGAGCCAATACAATGAGCAGTTCTTC	CSASRLASRSQYNEQFF
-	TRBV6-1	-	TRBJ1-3	TGTGCCAGCAGTGAAGGGAGCTCTGGAAACACCATATATTTT	CASSEGSSGNTIYF
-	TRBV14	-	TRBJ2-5	TGTGCCAGCAGCCTTAGCATCTTCTTAGAGACCCAGTACTTC	CASSLSIFLETQYF
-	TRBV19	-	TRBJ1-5	TGTGCCAGTAGTATAGATAGCAGGGGTGAAGGACAGCCCCAGCATTTT	CASSIDSRGEGQPQHF
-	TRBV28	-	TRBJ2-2	TGTGCCAGCAGCCTGGAGGTCGGGGAGCTGTTTTTT	CASSLEVGELFF
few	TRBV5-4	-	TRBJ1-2	TGTGCCAGCAGCTTATTGCAGGGTGTTTATGGCTACACCTTC	CASSLLQGVYGYTF
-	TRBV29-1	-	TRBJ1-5	TGCAGCGTTGAAGGACACAGGGAATGTAATCAGCCCCAGCATTTT	CSVEGHRECNQPQHF
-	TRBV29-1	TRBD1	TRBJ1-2	TGCAGCGTCCCCACAGGGGCCAATGGCTACACCTTC	CSVPTGANGYTF
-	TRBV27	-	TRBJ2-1	TGTGCCAGCAGTTTCGTACAGACACGATGGGAGCAGTTCTTC	CASSFVQTRWEQFF
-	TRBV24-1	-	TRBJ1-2	TGTGCCACCAGTGGGGAGGGTAACTATGGCTACACCTTC	CATSGEGNYGYTF
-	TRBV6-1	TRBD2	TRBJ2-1	TGTGCCAGCAGTGAATGGGCTAGCGGGAGTTTAAATGAGCAGTTCTTC	CASSEWASGSLNEQFF
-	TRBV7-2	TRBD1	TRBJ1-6	TGTGCCAGCAGCTGGGACAGGGGAGGTTCACCCCTCCACTTT	CASSWDRGGSPLHF
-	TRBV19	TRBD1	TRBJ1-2	TGTGCCAGTAGTCCCGGACAGGGGATTCGTGGCTACACCTTC	CASSPGQGIRGYTF
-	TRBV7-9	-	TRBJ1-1	TGTGCCAGCAGCTTGGAGGGGACCTTGAACACTGAAGCTTTCTTT	CASSLEGTLNTEAFF
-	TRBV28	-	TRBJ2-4	TGTGCCAGCAGTCCCAGGGGCATAGCCAAAAACATTCAGTACTTC	CASSPRGIAKNIQYF